Listed here is a single TCR beta chain. This specimen belongs to a study of blood T cell repertoires in COVID-19. Overall study context: Sites across the United States, Italy and Spain contributed samples from acute and convalescent COVID-19.

As originally analysed: Researchers report that nucleated cell counts were estimated from reference gene primer amplification. Sequencing used immunoSEQ multiplex PCR; TCRdb keeps in-frame clones, though not all of them. For V, J and clone size, that table is used; D and trimming come from the DNA. Counted here are about 140,000 clones, around 90% occurring once; the ten biggest clones make up approximately 2%. The sequence was collected from a man in his 70s with acute or convalescent COVID-19. Sequencing was carried out using peripheral blood.

CDR3 sequence: CASSSLIRQGSYNSPLHF. The CDR3 DNA reads TGTGCCAGCAGTTCCTTGATACGTCAGGGCTCCTATAATTCACCCCTCCACTTT. The genes are TRBV27 and TRBJ1-6, with D tentatively TRBD1 (5 bases). V was clipped by 4 bases and J by 0 bases, with 16 bases between them. From germline, CDR1 is MNHEY and CDR2 SMNVEV (reference sequence). The CDR3 extends over 18 amino acids.